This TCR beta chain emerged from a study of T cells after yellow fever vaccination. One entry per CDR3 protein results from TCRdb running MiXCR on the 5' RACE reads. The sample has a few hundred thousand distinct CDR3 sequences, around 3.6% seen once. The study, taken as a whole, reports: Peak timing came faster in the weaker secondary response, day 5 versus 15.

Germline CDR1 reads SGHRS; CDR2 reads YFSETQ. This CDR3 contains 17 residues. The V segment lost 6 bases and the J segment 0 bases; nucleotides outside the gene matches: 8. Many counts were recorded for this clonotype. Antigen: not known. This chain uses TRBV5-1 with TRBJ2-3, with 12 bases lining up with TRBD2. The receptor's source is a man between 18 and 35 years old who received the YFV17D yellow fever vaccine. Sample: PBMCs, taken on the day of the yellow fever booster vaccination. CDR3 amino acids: CASNSGLAGLSTDTQYF. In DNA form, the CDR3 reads TGCGCCAGCAACTCGGGACTAGCGGGTCTTAGCACAGATACGCAGTATTTT.